The next 21 T cell receptor beta chains were all read from a single sample in a study of HIV-infected patients and healthy controls. About 450 ng RNA was reverse transcribed with alpha and beta constant-region primers. Using multiplexing indices, alpha and beta chain libraries were generated apart by chain-specific third strand synthesis. A single record per CDR3 protein comes from TCRdb applying MiXCR to the 5' RACE reads. The sample contains under 20,000 distinct CDR3 sequences, around 7.7% of which appear only once. All unsorted peripheral T cells were captured because whole blood was used without fractionation. Sequenced input: blood. The receptors here all came from an adult in good health.

In its sample, this clonotype was seen many times. V gene TRBV4-3 combines with J gene TRBJ2-5; 10 positions agree with TRBD1. Germline-derived CDR1 and CDR2 are LGHNA and YSLEER. CDR3 length: 16 residues. The V segment lost 0 bases and the J segment 8 bases; nucleotides outside the gene matches: 9. DNA for the CDR3: TGCGCCAGCAGCCAAGACCCGGGACAGGGGCCCGAAACCCAGTACTTC. Protein product: CASSQDPGQGPETQYF.

The DNA of the CDR3 is TGTGCCAGCAGGGTCCCGGGGGGGTCCTACGAGCAGTACTTC. Protein: CASRVPGGSYEQYF. The chain combines TRBV7-2 with TRBJ2-7; TRBD2 agrees at 8 bases. V dropped 6 bases and J dropped 1; count of bases not matched to a gene: 5. Germline CDR1 reads SGHTA; CDR2 reads FQGNSA. The CDR3 runs 14 residues.

This clonotype was counted a few times. V gene TRBV29-1 combines with J gene TRBJ1-2; a weak D match, TRBD1 (5 bases). CDR1 and CDR2 (germline): SQVTM, ANQGSEA. The CDR3 extends over 11 amino acids. Trimming took off 4 bases at V and 8 bases at J, with 11 bases between the two ends. The CDR3 DNA is TGCAGCGTTGGTGACTGGGACGGCTACACCTTC. As protein: CSVGDWDGYTF.

The gene calls are TRBV27 and TRBJ2-3; D could derive from TRBD1 or TRBD2 (6 bases each). Trimming removed 6 bases from V and 4 bases from J, with 17 bases in between. The CDR3 is made up of 15 amino acids. Germline CDR1 MNHEY, CDR2 SMNVEV (reference sequence). CDR3 nucleotides: TGTGCCAGCAGCCTGGTAGTGGGGGGCTCAGATACGCAGTATTTT. Its protein is CASSLVVGGSDTQYF.

This clonotype was counted at least ten times. The rearrangement joins TRBV5-6 to TRBJ1-5, with D unclear. Trimming left V 0 bases short and J 4 bases short, with 11 bases between. Per the germline V gene, CDR1 is SGHDT and CDR2 is YYEEEE. The CDR3 has 15 amino acids. CDR3 region: CASSLGAAMNQPQHF. The CDR3 DNA sequence: TGTGCCAGCAGCTTGGGTGCGGCCATGAATCAGCCCCAGCATTTT.

In its sample, this clonotype was seen a few times. The chain carries TRBV30 and TRBJ1-1; the D gene is possibly TRBD1 (5 bases). This CDR3 contains 14 residues. Looked up from germline, CDR1 is GTSNPN and CDR2 is SVGIG (reference sequence). V was pared by 1 base and J by 2 bases, with 11 bases between. The CDR3 DNA sequence: TGTGCCTGGAGTGCCGGGGCAGCTAACACTGAAGCTTTCTTT. Translated: CAWSAGAANTEAFF.

This clonotype was observed many times. This sequence joins TRBV7-2 and TRBJ1-1, with D hard to call. The CDR3 runs to 15 residues. With 2 bases removed from V and 4 bases from J, the gap between germline ends came to 14 bases. Germline lookup yields CDR1 SGHTA and CDR2 FQGNSA. For the CDR3, the DNA is TGTGCCAGCAGCTTACAGGCAGCGACGAGCACTGAAGCTTTCTTT. Amino acid sequence: CASSLQAATSTEAFF.

This clonotype has ten or more counts. A read error may account for a junction end that differs from germline. This rearrangement joins TRBV20-1 to TRBJ1-1; weak D call: TRBD1 (5 bases). The CDR3 runs to 17 residues. The V gene's germline CDR1 is DFQATT and CDR2 SNEGSKA (reference sequence). CDR3 protein: CSARGRGLRTRNTEAFF. The CDR3 DNA reads TGCAGTGCTAGAGGTCGGGGCTTACGCACCAGGAACACCGAAGCTTTCTTT.

Many counts were recorded for this clonotype. The chain links TRBV6-1 to TRBJ1-1; D ambiguous. Germline V gene lookup returns CDR1 MNHNS and CDR2 SASEGT. The V end was cut by 2 bases, the J end by 3 bases, with 10 bases between. The CDR3 totals 14 residues. CDR3 loop: CASSEIDGDTEAFF. CDR3 nucleotides: TGTGCCAGCAGTGAAATCGATGGGGACACTGAAGCTTTCTTT.

This clonotype appeared many times. V usage is TRBV7-2 and J usage is TRBJ2-1, with D unresolved. Trimming removed 2 bases at V and 11 bases at J, with 13 bases between. Germline CDR1 and CDR2: SGHTA and FQGNSA. The CDR3 covers 13 residues. CDR3 DNA sequence: TGTGCCAGCAGCTTAAGAGACGGCTCGAAGCAGTTCTTC. This gives the protein CASSLRDGSKQFF.

This clonotype was seen repeatedly, ten times or more. This chain joins TRBV9 and TRBJ2-1; 7 nucleotides agree with TRBD1. The germline CDR1 and CDR2 sequences are SGDLS and YYNGEE. V shed 4 bases, J shed 2 bases, and the junction held 6 bases outside the gene matches. The CDR3 consists of 15 residues. The CDR3 sequence is CASSRDSRAYNEQFF. The CDR3 DNA is TGTGCCAGCAGCCGGGACAGCCGAGCCTACAATGAGCAGTTCTTC.

Many counts were recorded for this clonotype. The CDR3 coding sequence is TGTGCCAGTGACTTTGGACTAGCTTATAACAATGAGCAGTTCTTC. Its translation: CASDFGLAYNNEQFF. The chain is built from TRBV19 and TRBJ2-1; 8 bases are shared with TRBD2. With V trimmed by 8 bases and J by 5 bases, 11 bases remained unmatched. Germline CDR1 reads LNHDA; CDR2 reads SQIVND (reference sequence). This CDR3 is built from 15 residues.

This clonotype was seen repeatedly, ten times or more. The rearrangement uses TRBV5-1 and TRBJ1-4; weak D call: TRBD1 (6 bases). The CDR3 length is 13 residues. From germline, CDR1 is SGHRS and CDR2 YFSETQ. V lost 1 base, J lost 11 bases, and 12 bases lay in between. The CDR3 loop is CASSLTTDSKLFF. The CDR3 DNA reads TGCGCCAGCAGCTTGACCACGGACAGCAAACTGTTTTTT. The complete variable domain, with remaining parts taken from reference TRBV5-1 and TRBJ1-4, reads KAGVTQTPRYLIKTRGQQVTLSCSPISGHRSVSWYQQTPGQGLQFLFEYFSETQRNKGNFPGRFSGRQFSNSRSEMNVSTLELGDSALYLCASSLTTDSKLFFGSGTQLSVL.

This clonotype was seen at least ten times. The chain links TRBV7-2 to TRBJ1-5; 7 bases agree with TRBD1. The junction had 10 bases not matched to a gene; V was cut back by 5 bases and J by 9 bases. Per germline, CDR1 SGHTA and CDR2 FQGNSA. There are 14 residues in the CDR3. The CDR3 DNA reads TGTGCCAGCAGCCTGGGACAGTTGAAAAGGCCCCAGCATTTT. Amino acids: CASSLGQLKRPQHF.

Ten or more counts support this clonotype. V is TRBV4-2 and J is TRBJ2-3; 8 positions agree with TRBD2. Germline CDR1 reads LGHNA; CDR2 reads YNFKEQ. V lost 3 bases and J lost 1; bases outside the gene matches: 3. This CDR3 is 15 amino acids long. The DNA for the CDR3 is TGTGCCAGCAGCCAGCGAGCGGGGGGCACAGATACGCAGTATTTT. As protein: CASSQRAGGTDTQYF.

The sample holds many counts of this clonotype. V is TRBV2 and J is TRBJ2-1; D is unclear. The CDR3 extends over 12 amino acids. The V and J ends lost 7 bases and 11 bases respectively, with 15 bases between them. The germline V gene encodes CDR1 SNHLY and CDR2 FYNNEI. In DNA form, the CDR3 reads TGTGCCAGCAACGGACCGGACGAAAAGCAGTTCTTC. This translates into CASNGPDEKQFF.

This clonotype is medium-sized by share. This chain uses TRBV7-9 with TRBJ2-1; D uncertain. In germline, CDR1 is SEHNR, CDR2 FQNEAQ (reference sequence). This CDR3 spans 16 amino acids. The V end was cut by 5 bases, the J end by 1 base, with 15 bases between. The CDR3 DNA sequence: TGTGCCAGCAGCCCCAGACCAACGTTATCCTACAATGAGCAGTTCTTC. It encodes CASSPRPTLSYNEQFF.

This rearrangement joins TRBV19 to TRBJ2-1; 7 bases match TRBD1. Trimming cost V 5 bases and J 7 bases; bases outside gene matches: 11. Germline values: CDR1 LNHDA, CDR2 SQIVND (reference sequence). This CDR3 comprises 15 residues. The CDR3 DNA is TGTGCCAGTAGTCTCGGGGTAAGGGGGCTTAATGAGCAGTTCTTC. This codes for CASSLGVRGLNEQFF.

This clonotype has more than one count but fewer than ten. The V gene is TRBV11-3, the J gene TRBJ2-7; no firm D call. CDR3 length: 14 residues. The germline V and J ends were trimmed by 5 bases and 2 bases, with 13 bases remaining between them. Germline CDR1 SGHNT, CDR2 YENEEA. The CDR3 protein is CASSTRTATYEQYF. The CDR3, as DNA: TGTGCCAGCAGCACCCGGACGGCTACCTACGAGCAGTACTTC. The variable domain in full, with the rest retrieved from reference TRBV11-3 and TRBJ2-7, is EAGVVQSPRYKIIEKKQPVAFWCNPISGHNTLYWYLQNLGQGPELLIRYENEEAVDDSQLPKDRFSAERLKGVDSTLKIQPAELGDSAVYLCASSTRTATYEQYFGPGTRLTVT.

This clonotype was seen ten or more times. The chain carries TRBV5-1 and TRBJ1-1, with D uncertain. The CDR3 extends over 14 amino acids. The ends were cut back, 2 bases at V and 0 bases at J, with 8 bases in the middle. Germline values: CDR1 SGHRS, CDR2 YFSETQ. The CDR3 is CASSLTGMNTEAFF. CDR3 sequence (DNA): TGCGCCAGCAGCTTAACCGGCATGAACACTGAAGCTTTCTTT.

The rearrangement joins TRBV6-5 to TRBJ2-1; TRBD2 matches 10 bases. Germline CDR1 is MNHEY and CDR2 is SVGAGI. CDR3 length: 17 residues. V lost 2 bases and J lost 4; bases outside the gene matches: 8. The CDR3 spells CASSYRLTSGVYNEQFF. In DNA form, the CDR3 reads TGTGCCAGCAGTTACCGACTTACTAGCGGGGTGTACAATGAGCAGTTCTTC.